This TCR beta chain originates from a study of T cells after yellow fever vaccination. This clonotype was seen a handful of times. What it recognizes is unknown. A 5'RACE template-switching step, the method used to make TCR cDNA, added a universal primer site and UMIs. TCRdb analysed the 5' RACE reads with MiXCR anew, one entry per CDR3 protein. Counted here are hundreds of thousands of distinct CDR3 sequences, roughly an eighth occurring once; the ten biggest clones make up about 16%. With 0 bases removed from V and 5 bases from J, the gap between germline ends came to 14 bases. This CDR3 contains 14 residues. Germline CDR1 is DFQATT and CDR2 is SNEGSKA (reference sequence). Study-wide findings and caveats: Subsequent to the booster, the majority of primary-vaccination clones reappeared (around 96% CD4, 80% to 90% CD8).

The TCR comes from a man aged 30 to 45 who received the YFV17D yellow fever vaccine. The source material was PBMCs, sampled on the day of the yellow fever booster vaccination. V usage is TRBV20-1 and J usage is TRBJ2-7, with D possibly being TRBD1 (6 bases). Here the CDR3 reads CSARDINRANEQYF. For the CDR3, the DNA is TGCAGTGCTAGAGATATAAACAGGGCCAACGAGCAGTACTTC.